These 22 T cell receptor beta chains share one sample of origin, sequenced in a study of T cell changes during pregnancy in multiple sclerosis. TCRdb keeps only in-frame clones here, not all; method: immunoSEQ multiplex PCR. This sample has about 40,000 clones, with 92% found just once. The sample here was CD8+ T cells from peripheral blood mononuclear cells, taken in the first trimester of pregnancy. The receptors were gathered from a female donor with multiple sclerosis, enrolled in a pregnancy study.

The chain joins TRBV5-4 to TRBJ1-6; D gene unclear. CDR1 SGHNT and CDR2 YYREEE come from the germline V gene (reference sequence). V was pared by 2 bases and J by 9 bases, with 15 bases between. This CDR3 spans 15 amino acids. The CDR3 sequence is CASSFMGRFLSPLHF. The CDR3 DNA reads TGTGCCAGCAGCTTCATGGGCCGGTTCCTTTCACCCCTCCACTTT.

The CDR3 coding sequence is TGTGCCAGCAGCCATACAGGGATTATGGATACGCAGTATTTT. Translated: CASSHTGIMDTQYF. The chain uses TRBV6-6 and TRBJ2-3; D possibly corresponds to TRBD1 (6 bases). The length of the CDR3 is 14 residues. The germline V and J ends were trimmed by 6 bases and 6 bases, with 16 bases remaining between them. CDR1 and CDR2 from the germline V gene are MNHNY and SVGAGI (reference sequence).

The V gene is TRBV6-1, the J gene TRBJ1-5; 8 nucleotides align to TRBD1. The V gene end was trimmed by 3 bases and the J gene end by 1 base; junction bases not matched to a gene: 2. Germline CDR1 MNHNS, CDR2 SASEGT. The CDR3 has 15 residues. The CDR3 DNA sequence: TGTGCCAGCAGTGATTACAGGGGGAGCAATCAGCCCCAGCATTTT. As protein: CASSDYRGSNQPQHF.

This chain connects TRBV9 to TRBJ2-2, with D uncertain. CDR3 length equals 17 residues. Per germline, CDR1 SGDLS and CDR2 YYNGEE. V was shortened by 1 base and J by 1 base, with 14 bases between the two germline ends. The CDR3 sequence: CASSVRRMAENTGELFF. CDR3 bases: TGTGCCAGCAGCGTAAGGCGGATGGCAGAGAACACCGGGGAGCTGTTTTTT.

This rearrangement joins TRBV5-5 to TRBJ2-1; perhaps TRBD2 as D (6 bases). V was pared by 3 bases and J by 2 bases, with 9 bases between. The V gene's germline CDR1 is SGHKS and CDR2 YYEKEE (reference sequence). The length of the CDR3 is 14 residues. The CDR3 DNA follows: TGTGCCAGCAGCTGGGGCGGGACCTACAATGAGCAGTTCTTC. Translating gives CASSWGGTYNEQFF.

The chain combines TRBV15 with TRBJ1-6; the D gene is possibly TRBD1 (5 bases). Deletions cut 0 bases from V and 5 bases from J, with 8 bases between. The germline CDR1 and CDR2 sequences are LNHNV and YYDKDF (reference sequence). The CDR3 consists of 15 residues. The CDR3, as DNA: TGTGCCACCAGCAGAGATCTAGGGGATAATTCACCCCTCCACTTT. Translating it yields CATSRDLGDNSPLHF.

V gene TRBV7-9 combines with J gene TRBJ1-1; maybe TRBD1 (6 bases). This CDR3 is built from 15 residues. V shed 4 bases and J shed 4 bases, with 16 bases lying between them. Looked up from germline, CDR1 is SEHNR and CDR2 is FQNEAQ (reference sequence). The CDR3 DNA reads TGTGCCAGCAGCTCAGAAAGCAGGGGCGGCACTGAAGCTTTCTTT. Protein: CASSSESRGGTEAFF.

The chain combines TRBV6-1 with TRBJ1-2; 7 nucleotides align to TRBD1. Germline V lookup: CDR1 MNHNS, CDR2 SASEGT. V lost 6 bases, J lost 8 bases, and 6 bases stayed unmatched. This CDR3 spans 12 amino acids. The CDR3 region is CASRQGSRGYTF. The CDR3 DNA follows: TGTGCCAGCAGACAGGGGTCAAGGGGCTACACCTTC.

This clone was recorded at least ten times. The CDR3 DNA sequence: TGTGCCAGTGGACAGGGTGATAATTCACCCCTCCACTTT. Translating gives CASGQGDNSPLHF. This rearrangement joins TRBV19 to TRBJ1-6; the match to TRBD1 covers 8 bases. The CDR3 is made up of 13 amino acids. Germline CDR1 and CDR2: LNHDA and SQIVND (reference sequence). The ends lost 8 bases at V and 5 bases at J; junction bases unmatched: 2. The full variable domain, its missing parts supplied by reference TRBV19 and TRBJ1-6, is DGGITQSPKYLFRKEGQNVTLSCEQNLNHDAMYWYRQDPGQGLRLIYYSQIVNDFQKGDIAEGYSVSREKKESFPLTVTSAQKNPTAFYLCASGQGDNSPLHFGNGTRLTVT.

This chain links TRBV9 with TRBJ1-1, with D hard to call. Trimming shortened V by 4 bases and J by 0 bases, and 7 bases separated the two germline ends. The length of the CDR3 is 13 residues. From germline, CDR1 is SGDLS and CDR2 YYNGEE. This CDR3 reads CASSTDMNTEAFF. Here the CDR3 DNA reads TGTGCCAGCAGCACAGATATGAACACTGAAGCTTTCTTT.

The chain carries TRBV29-1 and TRBJ2-7, with 9 bases lining up with TRBD1. Germline loops: CDR1 SQVTM, CDR2 ANQGSEA. V shed 5 bases, J shed 2 bases, and the junction held 16 bases outside the gene matches. This CDR3 has 17 residues. In nucleotides, the CDR3 is TGCAGCGTTCGAACCCCAGGAAGCGGACAGGGGACCTACGAGCAGTACTTC. It specifies CSVRTPGSGQGTYEQYF.

The rearrangement uses TRBV13 and TRBJ1-1; D possibly corresponds to TRBD1 (6 bases). V lost 4 bases to trimming and J lost 8 bases, with 14 bases between them. Per the germline V gene, CDR1 is PRHDT and CDR2 is FYEKMQ (reference sequence). The CDR3 runs to 13 residues. CDR3 loop: CASSSWTAQEAFF. CDR3 in DNA: TGTGCCAGCAGCTCCTGGACAGCCCAAGAAGCTTTCTTT.

The chain recombines TRBV9 with TRBJ2-6, with no clear D. The germline CDR1 and CDR2 sequences are SGDLS and YYNGEE. Trimming took off 0 bases at V and 0 bases at J, with 7 bases between the two ends. This CDR3 has 16 residues. The CDR3 region is CASSVGQNSGANVLTF. Here the CDR3 DNA reads TGTGCCAGCAGCGTAGGGCAGAACTCTGGGGCCAACGTCCTGACTTTC.

The V call is TRBV29-1, the J call TRBJ2-5, with 10 bases aligning to TRBD2. This CDR3 has 15 amino acids. From germline, CDR1 is SQVTM and CDR2 ANQGSEA. V dropped 6 bases and J dropped 2; count of bases not matched to a gene: 9. The CDR3 coding sequence is TGCAGCGTAGCGGGGGGGCCAGCTTTACAAGAGACCCAGTACTTC. Amino acids: CSVAGGPALQETQYF.

This rearrangement joins TRBV13 to TRBJ2-7, with D unclear. CDR3 size: 14 residues. Germline CDR1 PRHDT, CDR2 FYEKMQ (reference sequence). Trimming shortened V by 0 bases and J by 2 bases, and 8 bases separated the two germline ends. Written as DNA, the CDR3 is TGTGCCAGCAGCTTAGGGCGTCGGGCCTACGAGCAGTACTTC. It yields the protein CASSLGRRAYEQYF.

The chain employs TRBV15 and TRBJ2-5; 7 nucleotides align to TRBD2. This CDR3 is 14 amino acids long. Germline-derived CDR1 and CDR2 are LNHNV and YYDKDF (reference sequence). The junction had 5 bases not matched to a gene; V was cut back by 2 bases and J by 5 bases. The CDR3 spells CATSRPTSAETQYF. The CDR3 DNA reads as TGTGCCACCAGCAGACCCACTAGCGCGGAGACCCAGTACTTC.

This clone appeared once. This chain connects TRBV19 to TRBJ1-6; D not resolved. This CDR3 region has 13 residues. Per germline, CDR1 LNHDA and CDR2 SQIVND (reference sequence). V was clipped by 5 bases and J by 7 bases, with 9 bases between them. CDR3: CASSSGGNSPLHF. Written as DNA, the CDR3 is TGTGCCAGTAGTTCAGGTGGAAATTCACCCCTCCACTTT.

V usage is TRBV19 and J usage is TRBJ2-1, with D tentatively TRBD2 (5 bases). The germline V gene has CDR1 LNHDA and CDR2 SQIVND (reference sequence). This CDR3 has 15 residues. V was pared by 3 bases and J by 5 bases, with 14 bases between. The CDR3 DNA is TGTGCCAGTAGTATGAGTCTAGCTGGAAACAATGAGCAGTTCTTC. This translates into CASSMSLAGNNEQFF.

The V call is TRBV7-9, the J call TRBJ2-7; D call uncertain. This CDR3 spans 13 amino acids. Per the germline V gene, CDR1 is SEHNR and CDR2 is FQNEAQ (reference sequence). The V end lost 3 bases, the J end lost 0 bases, and 6 bases lay between the germline ends. The CDR3 protein is CASSLASSYEQYF. The CDR3 region has the DNA TGTGCCAGCAGCTTGGCCAGCTCCTACGAGCAGTACTTC.

In this sample, this clone turned up once. V and J are TRBV5-6 and TRBJ2-5; D is unclear. The V gene lost 1 base and the J gene lost 2 bases, with 9 bases spanning the gap. CDR3 length: 14 residues. Germline loops: CDR1 SGHDT, CDR2 YYEEEE. The CDR3 DNA reads TGTGCCAGCAGCTTGTTAACGGGTCAAGAGACCCAGTACTTC. This encodes CASSLLTGQETQYF.

This sequence joins TRBV6-5 and TRBJ2-1, with 8 bases fitting TRBD2. Unmatched junction bases numbered 6, after V lost 2 bases and J lost 9 bases. Germline V gene sequence: CDR1 MNHEY, CDR2 SVGAGI. This CDR3 is built from 14 residues. CDR3 bases: TGTGCCAGCAGTTACGGCGGGACTAGTTCTGAGCAGTTCTTC. This translates into CASSYGGTSSEQFF.

The CDR3 sequence: CASSISALSYTF. CDR3 bases: TGTGCCAGTAGTATAAGCGCCCTTAGCTACACCTTC. This sequence joins TRBV19 and TRBJ1-2; no definite D call. V was trimmed by 2 bases and J by 9 bases, leaving 10 bases between them. Germline V gene sequence: CDR1 LNHDA, CDR2 SQIVND (reference sequence). The CDR3 consists of 12 residues.